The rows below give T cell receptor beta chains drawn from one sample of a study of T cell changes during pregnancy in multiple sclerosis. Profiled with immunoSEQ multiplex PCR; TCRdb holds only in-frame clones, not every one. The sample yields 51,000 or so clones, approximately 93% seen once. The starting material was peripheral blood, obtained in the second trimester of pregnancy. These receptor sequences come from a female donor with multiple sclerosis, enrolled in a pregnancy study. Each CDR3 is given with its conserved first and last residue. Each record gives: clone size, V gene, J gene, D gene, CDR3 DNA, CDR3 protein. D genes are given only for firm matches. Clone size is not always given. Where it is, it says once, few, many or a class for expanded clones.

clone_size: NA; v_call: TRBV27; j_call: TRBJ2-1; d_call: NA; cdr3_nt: TGTGCCAGCTGCGGGGCCGCTTACAATGAGCAGTTCTTC; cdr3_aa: CASCGAAYNEQFF
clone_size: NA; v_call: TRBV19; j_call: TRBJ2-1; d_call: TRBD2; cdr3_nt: TGTGCCAGTAGTATCCCAGCGGGAGGGGGGAATGAGCAGTTCTTC; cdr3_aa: CASSIPAGGGNEQFF
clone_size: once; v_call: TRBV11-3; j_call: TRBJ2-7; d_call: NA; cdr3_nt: TGTGCCAGCAGCTTAGGGTGGTGGCTAGCATGTAGGTCGGACTTC; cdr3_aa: CASSLGWWLACRSDF
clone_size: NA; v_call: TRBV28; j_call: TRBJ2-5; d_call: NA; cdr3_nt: TGTGCCACCAGGGGCGCGGAGACCCAGTACTTC; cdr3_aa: CATRGAETQYF
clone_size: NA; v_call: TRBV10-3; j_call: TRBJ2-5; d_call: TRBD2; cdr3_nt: TGTGCCACTCAGCTTAGCGGGATAATAGGGGAGACCCAGTACTTC; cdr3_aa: CATQLSGIIGETQYF
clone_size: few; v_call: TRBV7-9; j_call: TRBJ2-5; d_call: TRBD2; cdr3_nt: TGTGCCAGCGTAAAGCGGGAGGTCGGGGCCCAGTACTTC; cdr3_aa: CASVKREVGAQYF
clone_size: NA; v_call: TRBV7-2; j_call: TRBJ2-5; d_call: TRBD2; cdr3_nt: TGTGCCAGCAGCGGACGACTAGCGGGAGGGGGGGAGACCCAGTACTTC; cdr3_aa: CASSGRLAGGGETQYF
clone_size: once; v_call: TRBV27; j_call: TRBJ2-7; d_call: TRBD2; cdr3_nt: TGTGCCAGCAGTCGGGCACTAGCGGGAGTCGACGAGCAGTACTTC; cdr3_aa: CASSRALAGVDEQYF
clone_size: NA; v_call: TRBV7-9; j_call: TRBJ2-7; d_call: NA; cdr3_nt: TGTGCCAGCGCCTCGGGCTACGAGCAGTACTTC; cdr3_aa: CASASGYEQYF
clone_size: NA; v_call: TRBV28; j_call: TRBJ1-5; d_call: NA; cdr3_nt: TGTGCCACAAATCAGGGTTTAAGCAATCAGCCCCAGCATTTT; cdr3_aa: CATNQGLSNQPQHF
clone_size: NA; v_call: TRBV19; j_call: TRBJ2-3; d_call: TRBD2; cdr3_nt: TGTGCCAGTAGACACCCCGGGGGGACTAGCACAGATACGCAGTATTTT; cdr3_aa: CASRHPGGTSTDTQYF
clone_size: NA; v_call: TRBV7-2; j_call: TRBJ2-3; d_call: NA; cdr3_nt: TGTGCCAGCAGCCTTACTAGGCCTCCCTCAAACACAGATACGCAGTATTTT; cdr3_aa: CASSLTRPPSNTDTQYF
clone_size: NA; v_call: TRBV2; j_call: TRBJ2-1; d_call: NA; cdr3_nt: TGTGCCAGCAGCAAGGGGGCTAGCGAATACAATGAGCAGTTCTTC; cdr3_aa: CASSKGASEYNEQFF
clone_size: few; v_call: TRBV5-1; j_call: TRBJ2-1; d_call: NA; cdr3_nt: TGCGCCAGCAGCCTCGGTAATGAGCAGTTCTTC; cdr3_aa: CASSLGNEQFF
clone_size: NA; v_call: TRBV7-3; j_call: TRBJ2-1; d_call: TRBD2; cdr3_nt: TGTGCCAGCAGCTCGGGACTAGCGGGAGCCCACAATGAGCAGTTCTTC; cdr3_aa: CASSSGLAGAHNEQFF
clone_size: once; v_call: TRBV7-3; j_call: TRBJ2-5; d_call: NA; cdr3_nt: TGTGCCAGCAGCTTACGTCGGGGTGAGACCCAGTACTTC; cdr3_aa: CASSLRRGETQYF
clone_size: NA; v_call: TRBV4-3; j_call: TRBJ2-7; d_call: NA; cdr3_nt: TGCGCCAGCAGCCAAGATGCGGGGTCCTTGTACTACGAGCAGTACTTC; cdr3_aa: CASSQDAGSLYYEQYF
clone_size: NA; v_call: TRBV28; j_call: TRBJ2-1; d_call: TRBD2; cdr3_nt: TGTGCCAGTAGTTTGCCCGGGACTAGTATCGGCAATGAGCAGTTCTTC; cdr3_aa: CASSLPGTSIGNEQFF
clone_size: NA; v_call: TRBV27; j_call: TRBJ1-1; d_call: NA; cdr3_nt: TGTGCCAGCAGTTTACGCAGGGGAAAAAACACTGAAGCTTTCTTT; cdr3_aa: CASSLRRGKNTEAFF
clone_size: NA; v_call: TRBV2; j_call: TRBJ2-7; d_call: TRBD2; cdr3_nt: TGTGCCAGCAGTGAAGGGACTAGCGGGACGAGCTCCTACGAGCAGTACTTC; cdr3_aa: CASSEGTSGTSSYEQYF
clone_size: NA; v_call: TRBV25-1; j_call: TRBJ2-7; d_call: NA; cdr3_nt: TGTGCCAGCAGCCTTTCAGGCCGCGAGCAGTACTTC; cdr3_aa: CASSLSGREQYF
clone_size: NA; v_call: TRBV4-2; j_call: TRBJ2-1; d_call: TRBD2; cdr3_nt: TGTGCCAGCAGCCAAGATTCTATAGCGGGAGTTTCCTACAATGAGCAGTTCTTC; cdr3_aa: CASSQDSIAGVSYNEQFF
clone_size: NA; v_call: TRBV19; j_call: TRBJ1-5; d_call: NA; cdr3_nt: TGTGCCAGTAAATCTAGGGCAGGGTTTCAGCCCCAGCATTTT; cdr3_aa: CASKSRAGFQPQHF
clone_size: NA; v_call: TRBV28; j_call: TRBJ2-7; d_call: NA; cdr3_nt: TGTGCCAGCAGTTTAGACGGGAGCCCCTCGCCCTACGAGCAGTACTTC; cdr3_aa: CASSLDGSPSPYEQYF
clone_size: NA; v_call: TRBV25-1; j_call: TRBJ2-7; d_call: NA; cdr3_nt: TGTGCCAGCAGTGAAGGTTGGGCGGGGCGCTACGAGCAGTACTTC; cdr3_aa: CASSEGWAGRYEQYF
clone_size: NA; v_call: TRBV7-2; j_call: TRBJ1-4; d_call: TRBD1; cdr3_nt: TGTGCCAGCAGCTCGGACAGGGGAGGTGAAAAACTGTTTTTT; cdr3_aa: CASSSDRGGEKLFF
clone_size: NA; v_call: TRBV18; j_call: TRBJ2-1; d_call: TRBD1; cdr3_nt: TGTGCCAGCTCACCACCGGACAGGGTCCCGCAGTTCTTC; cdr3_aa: CASSPPDRVPQFF
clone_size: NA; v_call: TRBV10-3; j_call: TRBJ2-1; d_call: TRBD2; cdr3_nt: TGTGCCATCAGTGAAGCGGGAGACCCGGGTTACAATGAGCAGTTCTTC; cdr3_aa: CAISEAGDPGYNEQFF
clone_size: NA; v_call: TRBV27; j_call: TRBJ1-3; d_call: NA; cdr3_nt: TGTGCCAGCAGTTTAGCTGCCGGCGGAGGAAACACCATATATTTT; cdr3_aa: CASSLAAGGGNTIYF
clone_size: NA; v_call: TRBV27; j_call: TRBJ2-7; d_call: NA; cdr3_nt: TGTGCCAGCAGTTTAAGGACTGATTACGAGCAGTACTTC; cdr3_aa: CASSLRTDYEQYF
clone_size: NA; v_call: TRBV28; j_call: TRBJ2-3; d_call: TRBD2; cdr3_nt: TGTGCCAGCGGACCTCTCTTAGGACTAGACACGGGGTGGGTGGGACCAGATACGCAGTATTTT; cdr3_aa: CASGPLLGLDTGWVGPDTQYF
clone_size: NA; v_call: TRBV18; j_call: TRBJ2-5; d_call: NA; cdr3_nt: TGTGCCAGCTCACCAACTGGGCAGGAAGAGACCCAGTACTTC; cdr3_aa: CASSPTGQEETQYF
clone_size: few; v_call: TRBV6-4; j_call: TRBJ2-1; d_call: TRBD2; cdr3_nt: TGTGCCAGCAGTGACGGACTAGCGAGCAATGAGCAGTTCTTC; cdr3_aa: CASSDGLASNEQFF